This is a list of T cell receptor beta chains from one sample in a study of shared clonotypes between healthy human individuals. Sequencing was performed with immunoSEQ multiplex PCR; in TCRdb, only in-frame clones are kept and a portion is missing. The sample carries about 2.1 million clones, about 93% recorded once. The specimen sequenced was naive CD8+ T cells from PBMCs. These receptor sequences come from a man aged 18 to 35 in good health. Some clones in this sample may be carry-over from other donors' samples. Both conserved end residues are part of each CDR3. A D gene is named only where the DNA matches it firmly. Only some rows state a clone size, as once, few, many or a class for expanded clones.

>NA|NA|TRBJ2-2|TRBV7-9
CASSWTDNTGELFF
TGTGCCAGCAGCTGGACAGATAACACCGGGGAGCTGTTTTTT
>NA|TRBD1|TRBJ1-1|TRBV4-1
CASSDRVNTEAFF
TGCGCCAGCAGCGACAGGGTGAACACTGAAGCTTTCTTT
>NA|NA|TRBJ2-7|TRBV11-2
CASSLGFHYEQYF
TGTGCCAGCAGCTTAGGCTTTCATTACGAGCAGTACTTC
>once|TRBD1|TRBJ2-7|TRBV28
CASSFRQGRTYEQYF
TGTGCCAGCAGTTTTAGACAGGGGAGGACCTACGAGCAGTACTTC
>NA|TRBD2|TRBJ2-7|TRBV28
CASSLGGGLAGLYEQYF
TGTGCCAGCAGTTTAGGAGGGGGACTAGCGGGCCTTTACGAGCAGTACTTC
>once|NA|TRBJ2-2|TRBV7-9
CASTLFDGELFF
TGTGCCAGCACCTTGTTCGACGGGGAGCTGTTTTTT
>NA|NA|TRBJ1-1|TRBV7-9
CASSLEGENTEAFF
TGTGCCAGCAGCTTAGAGGGCGAGAACACTGAAGCTTTCTTT
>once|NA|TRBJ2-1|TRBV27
CASSSANSYNEQFF
TGTGCCAGTTCCTCGGCGAACTCCTACAATGAGCAGTTCTTC
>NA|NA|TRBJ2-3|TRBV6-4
CASSVRGAPTDTQYF
TGTGCCAGCAGTGTGCGGGGCGCCCCCACAGATACGCAGTATTTT
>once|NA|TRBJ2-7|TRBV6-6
CASSYGPLPTYEQYF
TGTGCCAGCAGTTACGGTCCGCTACCTACGTACGAGCAGTACTTC
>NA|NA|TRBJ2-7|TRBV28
CASSLENSYEQYF
TGTGCCAGCAGTTTGGAAAACTCCTACGAGCAGTACTTC
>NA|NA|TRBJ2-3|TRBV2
CASLATADTQYF
TGTGCCAGCTTGGCAACGGCAGATACGCAGTATTTT
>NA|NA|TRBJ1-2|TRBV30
CAWRTDYGYTF
TGTGCCTGGAGAACTGACTATGGCTACACCTTC
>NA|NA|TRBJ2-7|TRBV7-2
CASSFGGITYEQYF
TGTGCCAGCAGCTTTGGCGGCATAACCTACGAGCAGTACTTC
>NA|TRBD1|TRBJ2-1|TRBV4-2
CASSQDPGQQNEQFF
TGTGCCAGCAGCCAAGACCCGGGACAGCAGAATGAGCAGTTCTTC
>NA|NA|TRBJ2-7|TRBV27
CASSFSGTYEQYF
TGTGCCAGCAGTTTCTCCGGGACCTACGAGCAGTACTTC
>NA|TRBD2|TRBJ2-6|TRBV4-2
CASSPRGLAGEGANVLTF
TGTGCCAGCAGCCCCAGAGGGCTAGCGGGAGAGGGGGCCAACGTCCTGACTTTC
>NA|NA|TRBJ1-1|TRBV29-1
CSASVDTEAFF
TGCAGCGCCTCAGTGGACACTGAAGCTTTCTTT
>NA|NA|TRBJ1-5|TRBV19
CASSIDLGRGRPQHF
TGTGCCAGTAGTATAGATCTTGGCAGGGGACGGCCCCAGCATTTT
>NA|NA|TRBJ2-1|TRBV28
CASSPFVKQFF
TGTGCCAGCAGTCCTTTTGTTAAGCAGTTCTTC
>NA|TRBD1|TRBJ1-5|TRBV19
CASKETGGSNQPQHF
TGTGCCAGTAAAGAGACAGGGGGAAGCAATCAGCCCCAGCATTTT
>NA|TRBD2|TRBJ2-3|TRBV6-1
CASSEPRLATDTQYF
TGTGCCAGCAGTGAACCTAGACTAGCGACAGATACGCAGTATTTT
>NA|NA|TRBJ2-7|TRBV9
CASSDREGESNF
TGTGCCAGCAGCGACAGGGAGGGAGAATCTAACTTC
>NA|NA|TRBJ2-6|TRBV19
CASRQQGTGANVLTF
TGTGCCAGTAGACAACAGGGTACTGGGGCCAACGTCCTGACTTTC
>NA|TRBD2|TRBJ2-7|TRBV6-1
CASSTQREIPYEQYF
TGTGCCAGCAGTACTCAGCGGGAGATCCCCTACGAGCAGTACTTC
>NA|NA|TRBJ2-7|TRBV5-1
CASSLDREQYF
TGCGCCAGCAGCTTAGATCGCGAGCAGTACTTC
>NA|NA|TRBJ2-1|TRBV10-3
CAISLDSFNEQFF
TGTGCCATCAGTCTTGACTCGTTCAATGAGCAGTTCTTC
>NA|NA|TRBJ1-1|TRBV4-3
CASSGRGLNTEAFF
TGCGCCAGCAGCGGTAGGGGATTGAACACTGAAGCTTTCTTT
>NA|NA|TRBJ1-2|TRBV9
CASSVGVGDYGYTF
TGTGCCAGCAGCGTAGGGGTAGGGGACTATGGCTACACCTTC
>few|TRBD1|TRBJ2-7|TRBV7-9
CASSRTGESYEQYF
TGTGCCAGCAGCCGGACAGGGGAATCCTACGAGCAGTACTTC
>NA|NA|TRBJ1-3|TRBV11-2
CASSPLRGAGNTIYF
TGTGCCAGCAGCCCCCTTCGGGGGGCTGGAAACACCATATATTTT
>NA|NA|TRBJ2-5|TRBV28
CASSFVSVREETQYF
TGTGCCAGCAGTTTTGTTTCCGTACGAGAGGAGACCCAGTACTTC
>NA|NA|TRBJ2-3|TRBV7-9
CASSLPSGEEAGTQYF
TGTGCCAGCAGCTTACCCTCAGGGGAGGAGGCTGGTACGCAGTATTTT
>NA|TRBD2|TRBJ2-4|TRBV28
CASSLVAGDHQNIQYF
TGTGCCAGCAGTTTAGTAGCGGGAGACCACCAAAACATTCAGTACTTC
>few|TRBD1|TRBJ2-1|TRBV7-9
CASSHRQGIYNEQFF
TGTGCCAGCAGCCACAGACAGGGAATCTACAATGAGCAGTTCTTC
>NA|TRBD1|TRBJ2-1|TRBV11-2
CASSTRDRVDNEQFF
TGTGCCAGCAGCACACGGGACAGGGTGGACAATGAGCAGTTCTTC
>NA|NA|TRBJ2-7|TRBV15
CATSRGVGTPYEQYF
TGTGCCACCAGCAGAGGAGTTGGGACACCGTACGAGCAGTACTTC
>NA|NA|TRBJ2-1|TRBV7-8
CASSLVVHEQFF
TGTGCCAGCAGCTTAGTAGTACATGAGCAGTTCTTC
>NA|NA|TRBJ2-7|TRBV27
CASSPRGGYEQYF
TGTGCCAGCAGTCCCAGGGGGGGTTACGAGCAGTACTTC
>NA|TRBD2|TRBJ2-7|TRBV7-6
CASSAHLAGGTYEQYF
TGTGCCAGCAGCGCCCATCTAGCGGGTGGGACCTACGAGCAGTACTTC
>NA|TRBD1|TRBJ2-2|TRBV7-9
CASSPGQKNTGELFF
TGTGCCAGCAGCCCGGGACAGAAGAACACCGGGGAGCTGTTTTTT
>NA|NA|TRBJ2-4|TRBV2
CASSRPKNIQYF
TGTGCCAGCAGCCGGCCCAAAAACATTCAGTACTTC
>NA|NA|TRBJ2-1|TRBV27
CATMTVSYNEQFF
TGTGCCACCATGACGGTCTCCTACAATGAGCAGTTCTTC
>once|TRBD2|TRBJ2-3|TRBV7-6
CASSQSGRSTDTQYF
TGTGCCAGCAGCCAAAGCGGGAGGAGCACAGATACGCAGTATTTT
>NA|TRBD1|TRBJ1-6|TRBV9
CASSEGTGVRNSPLHF
TGTGCCAGCAGCGAAGGGACAGGAGTTAGGAATTCACCCCTCCACTTT
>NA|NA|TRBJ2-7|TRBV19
CASSIDPRTATYEQYF
TGTGCCAGTAGTATAGATCCTAGGACAGCAACTTACGAGCAGTACTTC
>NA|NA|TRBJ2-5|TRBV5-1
CASSLAWGLSETQYF
TGCGCCAGCAGCTTGGCCTGGGGGTTGTCGGAGACCCAGTACTTC
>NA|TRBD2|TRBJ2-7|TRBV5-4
CASSIGTSGWYEQYF
TGTGCCAGCAGCATCGGGACTAGCGGGTGGTACGAGCAGTACTTC
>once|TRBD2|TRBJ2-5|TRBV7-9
CASSLVRAGRVATQYF
TGTGCCAGCAGCTTAGTACGAGCAGGGAGGGTTGCGACCCAGTACTTC
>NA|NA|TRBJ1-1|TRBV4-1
CASSQDRRGPEAFF
TGCGCCAGCAGCCAAGATAGACGGGGGCCTGAAGCTTTCTTT
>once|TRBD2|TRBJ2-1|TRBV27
CASTSGGGDEQFF
TGTGCCAGCACCTCGGGGGGTGGAGATGAGCAGTTCTTC
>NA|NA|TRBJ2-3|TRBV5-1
CASSFSGTDTQYF
TGCGCCAGCAGCTTTAGCGGCACAGATACGCAGTATTTT
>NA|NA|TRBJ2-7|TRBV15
CATSPGTSSYEQYF
TGTGCCACCAGCCCCGGGACAAGCTCCTACGAGCAGTACTTC